Sequencing of this T cell receptor beta chain was carried out in a study of T cell changes during pregnancy in multiple sclerosis. The germline V gene encodes CDR1 ENHRY and CDR2 SYGVKD. With V trimmed by 10 bases and J by 4 bases, 17 bases remained unmatched. CDR3 length equals 17 residues. The method was immunoSEQ multiplex PCR; TCRdb's version includes in-frame clones alone and lacks a portion of them. The data show 69,000 or so clones, with over 80% seen just once and 2% held by the top ten. This clone was picked up a small number of times. The chain has TRBV10-3 and TRBJ1-1; the match to TRBD1 covers 11 bases. The sequenced sample was peripheral blood, obtained in the third trimester of pregnancy. This receptor was taken from a female donor in good health, enrolled as a control in a pregnancy study. As DNA, the CDR3 is TGTGCCACCTATAATCCGGGACAGGGGGTTTGGGGCACTGAAGCTTTCTTT. Translating it yields CATYNPGQGVWGTEAFF.